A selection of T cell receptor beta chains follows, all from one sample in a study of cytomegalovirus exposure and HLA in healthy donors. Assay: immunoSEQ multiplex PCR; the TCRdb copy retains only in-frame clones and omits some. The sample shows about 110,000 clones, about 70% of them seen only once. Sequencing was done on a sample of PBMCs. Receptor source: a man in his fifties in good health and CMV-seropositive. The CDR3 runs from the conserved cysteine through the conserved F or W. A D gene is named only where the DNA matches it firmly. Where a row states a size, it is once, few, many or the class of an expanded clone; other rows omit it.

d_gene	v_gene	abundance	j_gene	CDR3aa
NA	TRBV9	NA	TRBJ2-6	CASSVGGSGANVLTF
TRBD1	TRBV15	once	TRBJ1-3	CATSGGGRDRLAGNTIYF
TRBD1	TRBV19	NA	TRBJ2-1	CASSPTGGSYNEQFF
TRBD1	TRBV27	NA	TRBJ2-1	CASRSGTGVNEQFF
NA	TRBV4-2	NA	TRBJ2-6	CASSPVRASGANVLTF
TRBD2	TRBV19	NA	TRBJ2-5	CATPRWEGETQYF
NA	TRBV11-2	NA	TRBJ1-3	CASSLTGSGNTIYF
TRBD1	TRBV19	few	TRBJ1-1	CASRQGTQNTEAFF
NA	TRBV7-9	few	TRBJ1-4	CASSPTGTSNEKLFF
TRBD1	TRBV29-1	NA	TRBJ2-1	CSVGRGPNEQFF
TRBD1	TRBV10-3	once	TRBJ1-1	CAISESGQGGTEAFF
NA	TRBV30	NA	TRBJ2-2	CAWSVGFVGLTGELFF
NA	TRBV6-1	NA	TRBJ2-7	CASSEVGEDEQYF
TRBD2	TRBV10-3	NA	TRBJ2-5	CAISESPGGETQYF
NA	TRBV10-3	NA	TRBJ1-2	CAISVGGILNYGYTF
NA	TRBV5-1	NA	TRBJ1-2	CASSFSAGVGGYTF
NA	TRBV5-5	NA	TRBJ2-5	CASSVVEETQYF
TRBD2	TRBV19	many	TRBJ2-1	CASSPPTSARQFF
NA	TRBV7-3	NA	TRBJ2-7	CASSLTGASYEQYF
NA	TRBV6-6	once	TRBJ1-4	CASSYSSGRNEKLFF
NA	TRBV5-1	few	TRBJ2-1	CASSYPAAAEQFF
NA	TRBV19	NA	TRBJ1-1	CASSMGGTEAFF
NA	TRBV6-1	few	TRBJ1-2	CASSETGLRSYGYTF
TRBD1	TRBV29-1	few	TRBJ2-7	CSVEDPRQGGEQYF
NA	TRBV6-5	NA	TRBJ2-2	CASSYDGYSGELFF
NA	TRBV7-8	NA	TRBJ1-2	CASSWGPRPSKLGYTF
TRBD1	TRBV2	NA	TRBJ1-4	CASTMDRGGEKLFF
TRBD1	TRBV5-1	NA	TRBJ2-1	CASRSGTGVGNEQFF
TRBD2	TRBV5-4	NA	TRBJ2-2	CASSLAAGGTFRELFF
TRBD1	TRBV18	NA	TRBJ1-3	CASSPSQGAKNTIYF
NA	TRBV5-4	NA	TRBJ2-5	CASSRGGAGGGETQYF
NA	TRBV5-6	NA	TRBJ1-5	CASSLGGGNQPQHF
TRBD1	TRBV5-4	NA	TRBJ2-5	CASSVDRGSIETQYF
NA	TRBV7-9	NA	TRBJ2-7	CASSLGQSVGGQYF
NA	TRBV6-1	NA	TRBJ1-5	CASSEWGRENQPQHF
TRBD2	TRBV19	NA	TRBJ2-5	CASSIGDRSSGTKETQYF
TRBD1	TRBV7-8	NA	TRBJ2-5	CASSFRQGETQYF
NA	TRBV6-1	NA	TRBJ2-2	CASSEVRNTGELFF
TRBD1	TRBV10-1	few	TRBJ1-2	CASSTHRGQVNYGYTF
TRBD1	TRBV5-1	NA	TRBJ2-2	CASSLAGTGAGELFF
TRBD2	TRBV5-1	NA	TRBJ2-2	CASSARSGTSGSGELFF
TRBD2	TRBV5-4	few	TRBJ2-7	CASSPSRGSGSFEQYF
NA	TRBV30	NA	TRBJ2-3	CAWRHRVNTDTQYF
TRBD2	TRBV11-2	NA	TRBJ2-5	CASSLAMVGGNQRTQYF
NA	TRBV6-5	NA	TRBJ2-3	CASSIRKGETQYF
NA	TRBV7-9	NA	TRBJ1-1	CASSHPQGGAGTEAFF
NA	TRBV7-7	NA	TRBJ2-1	CASSLRVYNEQFF
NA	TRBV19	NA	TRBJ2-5	CASSRTLLLDRQETQYF
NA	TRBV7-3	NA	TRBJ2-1	CASSEETEVEQFF
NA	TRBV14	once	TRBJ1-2	CASSQVSVNYGYTF
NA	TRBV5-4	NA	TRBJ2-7	CASSLPRSYEQYF
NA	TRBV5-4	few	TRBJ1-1	CASTITGGWTNEAFF
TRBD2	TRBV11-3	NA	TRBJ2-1	CASSLGPSGERNEQFF